The clone carrying this T cell receptor (beta chain) showed up many times. Its antigen is not identified. The read halts 3 residues ahead of the CDR3 end, with the missing end drawn from the germline J gene. This sample is drawn from a study of T cell clonality in common variable immunodeficiency. Broader study findings: T cell subpopulation sequencing would be needed to explain CVID clonality. In common variable immunodeficiency, TCR beta chains reportedly carried fewer deletions and N-nucleotide insertions.

The CVID group had over 12 females and about 30 males, mean age roughly 40. There are 12 residues in the CDR3. V shed 3 bases and J shed 3 bases, with 3 bases lying between them. CDR1 and CDR2 (germline): SGHNT, YYREEE (reference sequence). Generated by immunoSEQ multiplex PCR, the TCRdb table keeps only in-frame clones and is missing some. There are fewer than 25,000 clones in the sample, none observed a single time. Sequences were obtained from peripheral blood mononuclear cells. The genes are TRBV5-4 and TRBJ2-2; D remains unclear. The TCR comes from a human donor with common variable immunodeficiency. CDR3 sequence reads: CASSSDTGELFF. The CDR3 bases that were read are TGTGCCAGCAGCTCAGACACCGGGGAG.